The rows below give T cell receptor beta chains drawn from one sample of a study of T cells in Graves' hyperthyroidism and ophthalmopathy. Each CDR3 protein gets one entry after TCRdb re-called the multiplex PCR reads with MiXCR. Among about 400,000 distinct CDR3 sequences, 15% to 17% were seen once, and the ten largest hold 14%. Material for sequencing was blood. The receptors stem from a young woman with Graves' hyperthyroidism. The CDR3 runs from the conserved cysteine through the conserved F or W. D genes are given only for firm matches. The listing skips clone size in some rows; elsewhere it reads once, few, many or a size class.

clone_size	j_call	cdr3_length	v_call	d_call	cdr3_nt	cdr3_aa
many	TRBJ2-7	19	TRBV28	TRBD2	TGTGCCAGCAGCCTCCCAGGAGCCGGACTAGCGGGAGGGCTTCACGAGCAGTACTTC	CASSLPGAGLAGGLHEQYF
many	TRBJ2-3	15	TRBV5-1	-	TGCGCCAGCAGCTTGAGAGGGGCCAGCACAGATACGCAGTATTTT	CASSLRGASTDTQYF
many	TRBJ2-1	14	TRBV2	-	TGTGCCAGCAGTGAAGACAGGGCCTACAATGAGCAGTTCTTC	CASSEDRAYNEQFF
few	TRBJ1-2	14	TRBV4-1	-	TGCGCCAGCAGCCAAGTTGGGGGTTTTTATGGCTACACCTTC	CASSQVGGFYGYTF
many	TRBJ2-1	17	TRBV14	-	TGTGCCAGCAGCCAAGATGAGACGGCGAGCTCCTACAATGAGCAGTTCTTC	CASSQDETASSYNEQFF
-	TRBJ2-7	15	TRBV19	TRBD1	TGTGCCAGTAGTATAGATCTTGGGACAGCCTACGAGCAGTACTTC	CASSIDLGTAYEQYF
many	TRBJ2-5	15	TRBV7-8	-	TGTGCCAGCAGCCCAATGATGGGACGTCAAGAGACCCAGTACTTC	CASSPMMGRQETQYF
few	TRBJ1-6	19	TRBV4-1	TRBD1	TGCGCCAGCAGCCAAGATCGACAGGGGGCGAGCTCCTATAATTCACCCCTCCACTTT	CASSQDRQGASSYNSPLHF
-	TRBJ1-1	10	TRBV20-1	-	TGCAGTGCTAACCGGGGTGAAGCTTTCTTT	CSANRGEAFF
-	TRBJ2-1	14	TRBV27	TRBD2	TGTGCCAGCAGACCGGGACTAGCTCCGAATGAGCAGTTCTTC	CASRPGLAPNEQFF
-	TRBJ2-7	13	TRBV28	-	TGTGCCAGCAGCCAAGGAGGAGGGCGCGAGCAGTACTTC	CASSQGGGREQYF
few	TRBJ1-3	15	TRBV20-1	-	TGCAGTGCTTCTGATGGACATCTTGAAGGAAACACCATATATTTT	CSASDGHLEGNTIYF
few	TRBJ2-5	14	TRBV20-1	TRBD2	TGCAGTGCCAAAGCGGGGGGACTGAGGGAGACCCAGTACTTC	CSAKAGGLRETQYF
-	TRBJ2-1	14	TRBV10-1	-	TGCGCCAGCAGTGGCGGGTCTAGGCACAATGAGCAGTTCTTC	CASSGGSRHNEQFF
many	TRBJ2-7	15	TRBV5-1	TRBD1	TGCGCCAGCAGCTTGGCCGCTGGACAGGGGTACGAGCAGTACTTC	CASSLAAGQGYEQYF
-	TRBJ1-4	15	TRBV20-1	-	TGCAGTGCTAGAGCCTACACGGGGCCAAATGAAAAACTGTCTTTT	CSARAYTGPNEKLSF
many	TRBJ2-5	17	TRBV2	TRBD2	TGTGCCAGCAGTGAAACCCCGGCACTAGCGGGGGAAGAGACCCAGTACTTC	CASSETPALAGEETQYF
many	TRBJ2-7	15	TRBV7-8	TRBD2	TGTGCCAGCAGCATTTTTAGCGGGAGTAAGGACGAGCAGTACTTC	CASSIFSGSKDEQYF
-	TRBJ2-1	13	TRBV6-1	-	TGTGCCAGCGTCCAGGGCTATTTCGATGAGCAGTTCTTC	CASVQGYFDEQFF
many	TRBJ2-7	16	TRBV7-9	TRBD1	TGTGCCAGCAGCTTAGGAGAAGGGACAGGGGGCTACGAGCAGTACTTC	CASSLGEGTGGYEQYF
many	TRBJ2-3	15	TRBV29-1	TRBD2	TGCAGCGTTGTGGCGGCGGGAGGGTTTGTAGATACGCAGTATTTT	CSVVAAGGFVDTQYF
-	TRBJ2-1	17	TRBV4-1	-	TGCGCCAGCAGCCAAGATCAACCCGGCCGTTGGTACAATGAGCAGTTCTTC	CASSQDQPGRWYNEQFF
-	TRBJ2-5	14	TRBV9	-	TGTGCCAGCAGCCTGACTAGTTGGCAAGAGACCCAGTACTTC	CASSLTSWQETQYF
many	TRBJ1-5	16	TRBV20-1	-	TGCAGTGCTATCCAAAAACCTGGAGGTTTTGTGCAGCCCCAGCATTTT	CSAIQKPGGFVQPQHF
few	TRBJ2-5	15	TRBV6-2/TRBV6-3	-	TGTGCCAGCAGTTACGACCTCCGGCCCCAAGAGACCCAGTACTTC	CASSYDLRPQETQYF
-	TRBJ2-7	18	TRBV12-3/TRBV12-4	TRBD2	TGTGCCAGCTCACCACTATCTACTAGCGGGGGAAAATCCTACGAGCAGTACTTC	CASSPLSTSGGKSYEQYF
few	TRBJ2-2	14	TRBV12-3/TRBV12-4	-	TGTGCCAGCAAACCGGGACATCAAACCGGGGAGCTGTTTTTT	CASKPGHQTGELFF
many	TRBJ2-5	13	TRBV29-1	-	TGCAGCGTTGCTCCGGGACGCCAAGAGACCCAGTACTTC	CSVAPGRQETQYF
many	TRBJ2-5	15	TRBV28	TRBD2	TGTGCCAGCGGGGGGATAGCGGGAGCTGTGGAGACCCAGTACTTC	CASGGIAGAVETQYF
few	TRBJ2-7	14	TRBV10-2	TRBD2	TGCGCCAGCGGAAGCGGGACTAGCGAGTACGAGCAGTACTTC	CASGSGTSEYEQYF
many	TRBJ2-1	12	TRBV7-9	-	TGTGCCAGCAGCTCCGTCCACAATGAGCAGTTCTTC	CASSSVHNEQFF
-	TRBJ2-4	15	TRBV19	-	TGTGCCAGTAGTATGAAGGTTCTAGCCAAAAACATTCAGTACTTC	CASSMKVLAKNIQYF
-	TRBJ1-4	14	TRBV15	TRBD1	TGTGCCACCAGCAGCCGACAGGGGAATGAAAAACTGTTTTTT	CATSSRQGNEKLFF
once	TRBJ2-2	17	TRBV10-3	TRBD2	TGTGCCATCAGCGCCGTACTAGCGGGGGCGAATACCGGGGAGCTGTTTTTT	CAISAVLAGANTGELFF
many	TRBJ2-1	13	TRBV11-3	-	TGTGCCAGCAGCAACCCCGGGGTCGATGAGCAGTTCTTC	CASSNPGVDEQFF
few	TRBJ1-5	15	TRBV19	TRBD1	TGTGCCAGTAGTATGGGGGGACAGGGGGCATCCCCCCAGCATTTT	CASSMGGQGASPQHF
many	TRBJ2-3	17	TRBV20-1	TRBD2	TGCAGTGCTAGAGGGCTAGCGGGGGGTCCTAATCGAGATACGCAGTATTTT	CSARGLAGGPNRDTQYF
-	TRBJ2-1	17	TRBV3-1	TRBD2	TGTGCCAGCAGCCGAGGCTTGGCGGGAGCGTCATCCAATGAGCAGTTCTTC	CASSRGLAGASSNEQFF
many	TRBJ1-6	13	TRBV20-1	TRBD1	TGCAGTGCTAGACAGGGGGCATATTCACCCCTCCACTTT	CSARQGAYSPLHF
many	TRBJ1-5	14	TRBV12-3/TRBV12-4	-	TGTGCCAGCTCCGTGGGGGGATTGAGTCAGCCCCAGCATTTT	CASSVGGLSQPQHF
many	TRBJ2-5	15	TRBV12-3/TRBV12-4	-	TGTGCCAGCAGCGTAGAGCGGACGTACCAAGAGACCCAGTACTTC	CASSVERTYQETQYF
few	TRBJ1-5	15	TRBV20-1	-	TGCAGTGCTAGGCAAGGCAGGGGAAGCAATCAGCCCCAGCATTTT	CSARQGRGSNQPQHF
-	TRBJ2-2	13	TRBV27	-	TGTGCCAGCAGATCAGCCTTCGTTTGGGAGCTGTTTTTT	CASRSAFVWELFF
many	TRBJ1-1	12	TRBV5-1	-	TGCGCCAGCACTATTGGGGCCACTGAAGCTTTCTTT	CASTIGATEAFF
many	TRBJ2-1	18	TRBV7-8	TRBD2	TGTGCCAGCAGCTTAAGACTAGCGGGAGGGAAGGTTTACAATGAGCAGTTCTTC	CASSLRLAGGKVYNEQFF
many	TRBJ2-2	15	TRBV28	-	TGTGCCAGCAGTTTATGGCGGGAGAACACCGGGGAGCTGTTTTTT	CASSLWRENTGELFF
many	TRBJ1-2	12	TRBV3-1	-	TGTGCCAGCAGCCAAGGCGGGAATGGCTACACCTTC	CASSQGGNGYTF
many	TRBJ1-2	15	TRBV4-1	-	TGCGCCAGCAGCCAAGTGGCCGACGAGGGAATTGGCTACACCTTC	CASSQVADEGIGYTF
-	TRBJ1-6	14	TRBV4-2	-	TGTGCCAGCAGCCAGACAGGACCTAATTCACCCCTCCACTTT	CASSQTGPNSPLHF
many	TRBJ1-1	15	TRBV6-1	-	TGTGCCAGCAGCGAAAGTAGCTGGCTGGCCACTGAAGCTTTCTTT	CASSESSWLATEAFF
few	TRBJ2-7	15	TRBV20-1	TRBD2	TGCAGCGCTACCCGGACTCCGGGAGGGTCCTACGAGCAGTACTTC	CSATRTPGGSYEQYF
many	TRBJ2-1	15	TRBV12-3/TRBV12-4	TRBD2	TGTGCCAGCAGCCGGACTAGCGGGAGTTTCTATGAGCAGTTCTTC	CASSRTSGSFYEQFF
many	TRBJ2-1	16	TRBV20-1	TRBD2	TGCAGTGCTAGAGGTCCCCGAGCGGGGGGCTTCAATGAGCAGTTCTTC	CSARGPRAGGFNEQFF
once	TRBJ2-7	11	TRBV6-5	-	TGTGCCAGCAGTTCTACTAACGAGCAGTACTTC	CASSSTNEQYF
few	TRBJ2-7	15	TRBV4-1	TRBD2	TGCGCCAGCAGCCAGACGGGCGGGAGGGGGTACGAGCAGTACTTC	CASSQTGGRGYEQYF
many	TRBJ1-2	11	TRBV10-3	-	TGTGCCATCAGTGTGGGGGATGGCTACACCTTC	CAISVGDGYTF
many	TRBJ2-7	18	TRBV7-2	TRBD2	TGTGCCAGCAGCTTAGGGACTAGCGGGGGCCCCACCCGCTACGAGCAGTACTTC	CASSLGTSGGPTRYEQYF
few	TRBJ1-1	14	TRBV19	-	TGTGCCAGTAGTATACCCGGGGGAGGAACTGAAGCTTTCTTT	CASSIPGGGTEAFF
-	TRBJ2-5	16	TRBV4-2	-	TGTGCCAGCAGCCAAGATCTATCGGGACCCCGAGGTACCCAGTACTTC	CASSQDLSGPRGTQYF
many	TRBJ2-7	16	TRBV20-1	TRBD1	TGCAGTCAACAAGACAGTTCGACAGGGGGGAGTTACGAGCAGTACTTC	CSQQDSSTGGSYEQYF